The 25 T cell receptor beta chains listed next were all sequenced from one sample in a study of human T cells and chemical hapten exposure. TCRdb reprocessed the RACE reads with MiXCR, giving one entry per CDR3 protein. The sample lists some 120,000 distinct CDR3 sequences; about 12% were seen once. The time point was: patch test 1, 2 weeks after DPC sensitization. Treatment specified: therapeutic diphenylcyclopropenone sensitization with weekly scalp DPC. This material consisted of whole blood, taken in connection with sensitization to the hapten diphenylcyclopropenone (DPC). All receptors come from a woman between 45 and 60 years old with alopecia areata. Some clones in this sample may be carry-over from other donors' samples.

This clonotype was detected many times. The J gene is TRBJ2-5, the V gene TRBV3-1, with 7 bases that match TRBD2. The CDR3 length is 16 residues. CDR1 is LGHDT and CDR2 is YNNKEL in the germline V gene (reference sequence). V dropped 4 bases and J dropped 1; count of bases not matched to a gene: 9. For the CDR3, the DNA is TGTGCCAGCAGCCGTTCGGGAGGACGGCTCCAAGAGACCCAGTACTTC. This sequence encodes CASSRSGGRLQETQYF.

This clonotype was detected many times. The V gene is TRBV5-1, the J gene TRBJ2-1; 14 bases align to TRBD2. Trimming removed 4 bases from V and 10 bases from J; junction bases left unmatched: 7. Germline-derived CDR1 and CDR2 are SGHRS and YFSETQ. There are 15 residues in the CDR3. The DNA for the CDR3 is TGCGCCAGCAGCACGGGACTAGCGGGAGTAGTGGAGCAGTTCTTC. This encodes CASSTGLAGVVEQFF.

The chain combines TRBV28 with TRBJ1-2, with D unresolved. In germline, CDR1 is MDHEN, CDR2 SYDVKM. The CDR3 covers 13 residues. This CDR3 reads CATNTEAPYGYTF. The CDR3 nucleotides read TGTGCTACCAACACCGAGGCACCCTATGGCTACACCTTC.

Only a few counts were recorded for this clonotype. J is TRBJ1-1 and V is TRBV12-3 or TRBV12-4, with 7 bases fitting TRBD1. The junction had 15 bases not matched to a gene; V was cut back by 7 bases and J by 7 bases. The CDR3 is made up of 15 amino acids. CDR3 region: CASTPLSPRQGEAFF. DNA for the CDR3: TGTGCCAGCACTCCTTTGAGCCCCAGACAGGGTGAAGCTTTCTTT.

The chain's CDR3 is CASSPQTGSTEAFF. The DNA for the CDR3 is TGTGCCAGCTCACCACAGACAGGGAGCACTGAAGCTTTCTTT. The chain has TRBV18 and TRBJ1-1; 7 bases map to TRBD1. The ends lost 1 base at V and 4 bases at J; junction bases unmatched: 3. This CDR3 is 14 amino acids long. Germline CDR1 reads KGHSH; CDR2 reads LQKENI.

This clonotype was counted many times. The V call is TRBV6-2 or TRBV6-3, the J call TRBJ1-1; D call uncertain. Trimming took 7 bases from V and 4 from J, leaving 22 bases between them. CDR3 length: 16 amino acids. The V gene's germline CDR1 is MNHEY and CDR2 SVGEGT. The DNA for the CDR3 is TGTGCCAGCAATCCTGTGGAGCCTCTTTCTTCCACTGAAGCTTTCTTT. The encoded protein is CASNPVEPLSSTEAFF.

This clonotype turned up a few times. This chain uses TRBV28 with TRBJ1-5; 10 bases line up with TRBD1. This CDR3 contains 15 residues. V was pared by 5 bases and J by 7 bases, with 8 bases of the junction left unmatched. Germline-derived CDR1 and CDR2 are MDHEN and SYDVKM. Here the CDR3 DNA reads TGTGCCAGCAGTCCGGACAGGGGGTTTTACCAGCCCCAGCATTTT. Translation gives CASSPDRGFYQPQHF.

The rearrangement joins TRBV7-8 to TRBJ1-1; D remains unclear. The V gene lost 4 bases and the J gene lost 5 bases, with 11 bases spanning the gap. The CDR3 has 13 amino acids. CDR1 and CDR2 (germline): SGHVS, FQNEAQ. The CDR3 sequence: CASSSFLITEAFF. CDR3 nucleotides: TGTGCCAGCAGCTCGTTTCTTATAACTGAAGCTTTCTTT.

This clonotype was detected many times. The V gene is TRBV7-6, the J gene TRBJ2-5; 7 nucleotides align to TRBD2. The CDR3 has 14 amino acids. Germline assignment: CDR1 SGHVS and CDR2 FNYEAQ. J lost 5 bases, V lost 5 bases, and 8 bases had no gene match. The CDR3, as DNA: TGTGCCAGCAGCCAGCGACTGGGAGGGGAGACCCAGTACTTC. Translated, it gives CASSQRLGGETQYF. The full variable domain, completed using reference TRBV7-6 and TRBJ2-5, is GAGVSQSPRYKVTKRGQDVALRCDPISGHVSLYWYRQALGQGPEFLTYFNYEAQQDKSGLPNDRFSAERPEGSISTLTIQRTEQRDSAMYRCASSQRLGGETQYFGPGTRLLVL.

This clonotype was picked up a small number of times. This rearrangement joins TRBV5-4 to TRBJ2-7; TRBD1 matches at 11 bases. The germline CDR1 and CDR2 sequences are SGHNT and YYREEE (reference sequence). The V gene end was trimmed by 5 bases and the J gene end by 5 bases; junction bases not matched to a gene: 3. This CDR3 spans 13 amino acids. The CDR3 is CASSQDRGHEQYF. CDR3 DNA sequence: TGTGCCAGCAGTCAGGACAGGGGGCACGAGCAGTACTTC.

V gene TRBV29-1 combines with J gene TRBJ2-3; D uncertain. V was trimmed by 5 bases and J by 1 base, leaving 10 bases between them. The germline V gene encodes CDR1 SQVTM and CDR2 ANQGSEA. The CDR3 sequence is 13 residues long. The CDR3 DNA follows: TGCAGCGTTTCTCGGGCAGGCACAGATACGCAGTATTTT. This sequence encodes CSVSRAGTDTQYF.

The rearrangement joins TRBV5-1 to TRBJ1-4; 7 nucleotides align to TRBD1. The CDR3 is 16 amino acids. In germline, CDR1 is SGHRS, CDR2 YFSETQ. J gave up 5 bases and V 0 bases, and 7 bases lay outside the gene matches. CDR3 amino acids: CASSLGMDRLNEKLFF. The DNA for the CDR3 is TGCGCCAGCAGCTTGGGAATGGACAGGTTAAATGAAAAACTGTTTTTT.

The chain is built from TRBV7-8 and TRBJ2-7; 10 nucleotides agree with TRBD1. This CDR3 has 15 residues. Germline V gene sequence: CDR1 SGHVS, CDR2 FQNEAQ. V shed 6 bases and J 4 bases; nucleotides not matched to a gene: 9. The CDR3 region is CASSGGGTGEYEQYF. The DNA for the CDR3 is TGTGCCAGCAGTGGCGGGGGGACAGGGGAGTACGAGCAGTACTTC.

This clonotype is labeled as medium-sized. DNA for the CDR3: TGTGCCAGCAGCGCCGGGGGAGGTTTCGAAGCTTTCTTT. Translated, it gives CASSAGGGFEAFF. This chain joins TRBV6-4 and TRBJ1-1; TRBD1 might be the D (5 bases). This CDR3 is built from 13 residues. The V gene lost 6 bases and the J gene lost 8 bases, with 16 bases spanning the gap. CDR1 and CDR2 from the germline V gene are MRHNA and SNTAGT.

This clonotype was observed at least ten times. The rearrangement links TRBV11-2 to TRBJ2-7; 12 bases match TRBD2. This CDR3 has 15 residues. Germline assignment: CDR1 SGHAT and CDR2 FQNNGV. The V and J ends lost 6 bases and 4 bases, in that order; junction bases with no gene match: 7. The CDR3 DNA reads TGTGCCAGCAGGAGACTAGCGGGAGATCTGTACGAGCAGTACTTC. This encodes CASRRLAGDLYEQYF.

This clonotype occurred a few times. The CDR3 DNA is TGCGCCAGCAGTGAGTGGGTTAATCAGCCCCAGCATTTT. As protein: CASSEWVNQPQHF. This chain uses TRBV10-1 with TRBJ1-5, with unresolved D. The CDR3 runs 13 residues. CDR1 is WNHNN, CDR2 SYGVQD, per germline (reference sequence). V was clipped by 1 base and J by 4 bases, with 5 bases between them.

This clonotype showed up just a few times. The chain combines TRBV29-1 with TRBJ1-2; D is uncertain. The CDR3 runs 10 residues. The germline V and J ends were trimmed by 4 bases and 8 bases, with 8 bases remaining between them. The V gene's germline CDR1 is SQVTM and CDR2 ANQGSEA. The CDR3 loop is CSVGDGGYTF. The CDR3 coding sequence is TGCAGCGTTGGAGATGGAGGCTACACCTTC.

This clonotype has at least ten counts. This chain links TRBV6-1 with TRBJ2-7, with D possibly matching TRBD2 (5 bases). Germline CDR1 MNHNS, CDR2 SASEGT. This CDR3 region has 12 residues. Trimming took 6 bases from V and 3 from J, leaving 9 bases between them. CDR3 nucleotide sequence: TGTGCCAGCAGAAGCGACTACTACGAGCAGTACTTC. It is translated as CASRSDYYEQYF.

This clonotype was found many times. CDR3 DNA: TGCGCCAGCAGTCCCGACAGTTCGGGCCTCTATGGCTACACCTTC. Residues: CASSPDSSGLYGYTF. The chain uses TRBV5-1 and TRBJ1-2; tentative D call: TRBD1 (5 bases). V was shortened by 5 bases and J by 4 bases, with 18 bases between the two germline ends. Looked up from germline, CDR1 is SGHRS and CDR2 is YFSETQ. The CDR3 is 15 residues long.

The V and J genes are TRBV20-1 and TRBJ1-4; 8 bases match TRBD1. The junction had 8 bases not matched to a gene; V was cut back by 6 bases and J by 8 bases. Germline CDR1 and CDR2: DFQATT and SNEGSKA (reference sequence). The CDR3 spans 13 residues. This CDR3 is CSAPSDRGEKLFF. CDR3 DNA: TGCAGTGCCCCTTCTGACAGGGGCGAAAAACTGTTTTTT.

In this sample, this clonotype turned up a few times. The rearrangement uses TRBV29-1 and TRBJ2-1; the D gene could be TRBD1 or TRBD2 (5 bases each). Germline assignment: CDR1 SQVTM and CDR2 ANQGSEA. The CDR3 extends over 15 amino acids. With 7 bases removed from V and 8 bases from J, the gap between germline ends came to 24 bases. The CDR3 loop reads CSGSPYGTPIDEQFF. Written as DNA, the CDR3 is TGCAGCGGTTCCCCGTATGGGACCCCGATCGATGAGCAGTTCTTC.

This chain links TRBV6-6 with TRBJ1-2, with D uncertain. This CDR3 region has 14 residues. Between the trimmed V and J ends, which lost 8 bases and 4 bases, there was a span of 17 bases. CDR1 and CDR2 from the germline V gene are MNHNY and SVGAGI (reference sequence). The DNA for the CDR3 is TGTGCCAGCTGCCTTGAGAGGAACGTCTATGGCTACACCTTC. It yields the protein CASCLERNVYGYTF.

The chain employs TRBV3-1 and TRBJ1-1, with unresolved D. From germline, CDR1 is LGHDT and CDR2 YNNKEL (reference sequence). The CDR3 has 14 amino acids. The V end was cut by 4 bases, the J end by 5 bases, with 14 bases between. CDR3 sequence (DNA): TGTGCCAGCAGCCGTAGGATCTTGGGGACTGAAGCTTTCTTT. Protein product: CASSRRILGTEAFF.

The CDR3 nucleotides are TGTGCCAGCAGCTTCGGGGAGGACACCGGGGAGCTGTTTTTT. It specifies CASSFGEDTGELFF. The V gene is TRBV5-4, the J gene TRBJ2-2, with D possibly being TRBD2 (6 bases). V lost 2 bases and J 3 bases, leaving 8 bases between the germline ends. The germline CDR1 and CDR2 sequences are SGHNT and YYREEE (reference sequence). The CDR3 consists of 14 residues.

This clonotype has just a few counts. This rearrangement joins TRBV10-3 to TRBJ1-2; tentative D call: TRBD1 (6 bases). The V end lost 3 bases, the J end lost 2 bases, and 13 bases lay between the germline ends. CDR1 ENHRY and CDR2 SYGVKD come from the germline V gene. The CDR3 runs 15 residues. The CDR3 DNA follows: TGTGCCATCAGTGATACAGGGAGAGGGAACTATGGCTACACCTTC. Amino acids: CAISDTGRGNYGYTF.